These 13 T cell receptor beta chains originate from one sample sequenced in a study of T-cell reconstitution after alpha-beta-depleted transplantation in children. Unique molecular identifiers were incorporated during preparation of the TCRbeta library. TCRdb reprocessed the PCR reads via MiXCR and lists one record per CDR3 protein. This sample has 500,000 or so distinct CDR3 sequences, with about 33% found just once. The input for sequencing was PBMCs from the stem cell graft donor, taken from the stem cell graft. These receptors were collected from a human donor who donated a stem cell graft to a child with aplastic anemia.

The chain has TRBV30 and TRBJ1-1; no definite D call. Per germline, CDR1 GTSNPN and CDR2 SVGIG (reference sequence). The CDR3 contains 11 residues. V was cut by 2 bases and J by 2 bases, with 3 bases left in between. The CDR3 DNA reads as TGTGCCTGGAGTAGAAACACTGAAGCTTTCTTT. Translating it yields CAWSRNTEAFF. Variable domain in full (rest from reference TRBV30 and TRBJ1-1): SQTIHQWPATLVQPVGSPLSLECTVEGTSNPNLYWYRQAAGRGLQLLFYSVGIGQISSEVPQNLSASRPQDRQFILSSKKLLLSDSGFYLCAWSRNTEAFFGQGTRLTVV.

The CDR3: CASSPTDRVVYRNTEAFF. For the CDR3, the DNA is TGTGCCAGCAGTCCGACGGACAGGGTGGTATATCGGAACACTGAAGCTTTCTTT. The chain employs TRBV28 and TRBJ1-1; 8 bases map to TRBD1. Germline V CDR1 and CDR2: MDHEN, SYDVKM. V dropped 5 bases and J dropped 1; count of bases not matched to a gene: 15. There are 18 residues in the CDR3. Full variable domain (missing parts from reference TRBV28 and TRBJ1-1): DVKVTQSSRYLVKRTGEKVFLECVQDMDHENMFWYRQDPGLGLRLIYFSYDVKMKEKGDIPEGYSVSREKKERFSLILESASTNQTSMYLCASSPTDRVVYRNTEAFFGQGTRLTVV.

Only a few counts were recorded for this clonotype. V is TRBV20-1 and J is TRBJ1-1; D call uncertain. Germline CDR1 and CDR2: DFQATT and SNEGSKA (reference sequence). The CDR3 extends over 14 amino acids. V was cut by 0 bases and J by 5 bases, with 13 bases left in between. In nucleotides, the CDR3 is TGCAGTGCTAGAGATCATCGGGGTCTTACTGAAGCTTTCTTT. Its protein is CSARDHRGLTEAFF.

The V gene is TRBV6-2 or TRBV6-3, the J gene TRBJ2-4; a possible D gene is TRBD1 (6 bases). Trimming removed 5 bases at V and 7 bases at J, with 21 bases between. CDR1 is MNHEY and CDR2 is SVGEGT in the germline V gene. CDR3 length: 16 amino acids. The CDR3 loop is CASSPPLGGLWNIQYF. CDR3 bases: TGTGCCAGCAGTCCCCCTTTAGGGGGTCTTTGGAACATTCAGTACTTC.

The sample holds a few counts of this clonotype. The chain links TRBV27 to TRBJ1-2; 9 bases map to TRBD1. This CDR3 comprises 14 residues. Per the germline V gene, CDR1 is MNHEY and CDR2 is SMNVEV (reference sequence). Trimming at V came to 6 bases and at J to 3 bases, leaving 5 bases not matched to a gene. CDR3 sequence reads: CASSLDRGDYGYTF. The CDR3 coding sequence is TGTGCCAGCAGCCTTGACAGGGGGGACTATGGCTACACCTTC.

The rearrangement uses TRBV7-9 and TRBJ2-2, with a weak D call TRBD2 (5 bases). Trimming took 5 bases from V and 0 from J, leaving 10 bases between them. This CDR3 comprises 15 residues. CDR1 is SEHNR and CDR2 is FQNEAQ in the germline V gene (reference sequence). This CDR3 reads CASSKRPANTGELFF. CDR3 DNA: TGTGCCAGCAGCAAGCGGCCTGCGAACACCGGGGAGCTGTTTTTT.

The chain uses TRBV7-2 and TRBJ2-5, with TRBD2 identical over 8 bases. Unmatched junction bases numbered 10, after V lost 5 bases and J lost 5 bases. Germline V CDR1 and CDR2: SGHTA, FQGNSA. There are 15 residues in the CDR3. The CDR3 DNA reads TGTGCCAGCAGCCCACGAGCGGGGGCAAGGGAGACCCAGTACTTC. It translates to CASSPRAGARETQYF.

This chain joins TRBV12-3 or TRBV12-4 and TRBJ2-3, with TRBD1 as a possible D gene (6 bases). This CDR3 is built from 14 residues. Deletions cut 6 bases from V and 3 bases from J, with 13 bases between. As DNA, the CDR3 is TGTGCCAGCAGACCGACAGGAAAAACAGATACGCAGTATTTT. Amino acid sequence: CASRPTGKTDTQYF.

In this sample, this clonotype turned up a few times. V usage is TRBV20-1 and J usage is TRBJ1-2; the D gene is possibly TRBD1 (6 bases). V lost 3 bases, J lost 2 bases, and 13 bases lay in between. This CDR3 is 14 amino acids long. CDR1 is DFQATT and CDR2 is SNEGSKA in the germline V gene (reference sequence). Here the CDR3 DNA reads TGCAGTGCTAGCGGGACACCGGAAAACTATGGCTACACCTTC. It specifies CSASGTPENYGYTF.

The V gene is TRBV6-1, the J gene TRBJ1-4; D is undetermined. This CDR3 is built from 16 residues. Germline V gene lookup returns CDR1 MNHNS and CDR2 SASEGT. Trimming cost V 0 bases and J 4 bases, with 12 bases left between them. In DNA form, the CDR3 reads TGTGCCAGCAGTGAAGCTTGGGGTCCCAGTAATGAAAAACTGTTTTTT. Translation gives CASSEAWGPSNEKLFF.

The sample holds a few counts of this clonotype. The chain carries TRBV7-8 and TRBJ2-7, with 9 nucleotides matching TRBD2. Per germline, CDR1 SGHVS and CDR2 FQNEAQ. This CDR3 has 15 amino acids. Trimming cost V 8 bases and J 1 base; bases outside gene matches: 9. The CDR3 nucleotides are TGTGCCAGCGGGCGGGAGGGAAAGAAATCCTACGAGCAGTACTTC. This codes for CASGREGKKSYEQYF.

The chain is built from TRBV4-3 and TRBJ1-5; TRBD1 matches at 7 bases. CDR3 length: 15 residues. With 4 bases clipped from V and 4 bases from J, the junction kept 7 bases outside the gene matches. Germline CDR1 and CDR2: LGHNA and YSLEER. The CDR3 region is CASSPERDRNQPQHF. In DNA, the CDR3 is TGCGCCAGCAGCCCAGAGAGGGACAGAAATCAGCCCCAGCATTTT.

This clonotype showed up just a few times. The chain has TRBV6-2 or TRBV6-3 and TRBJ2-1; TRBD1 aligns across 8 bases. CDR3 length: 14 residues. Looked up from germline, CDR1 is MNHEY and CDR2 is SVGEGT. The V and J ends lost 6 bases and 3 bases, in that order; junction bases with no gene match: 4. DNA of the CDR3: TGTGCCAGCAGCCGGGACAGGCGCTACAATGAGCAGTTCTTC. Translated: CASSRDRRYNEQFF.